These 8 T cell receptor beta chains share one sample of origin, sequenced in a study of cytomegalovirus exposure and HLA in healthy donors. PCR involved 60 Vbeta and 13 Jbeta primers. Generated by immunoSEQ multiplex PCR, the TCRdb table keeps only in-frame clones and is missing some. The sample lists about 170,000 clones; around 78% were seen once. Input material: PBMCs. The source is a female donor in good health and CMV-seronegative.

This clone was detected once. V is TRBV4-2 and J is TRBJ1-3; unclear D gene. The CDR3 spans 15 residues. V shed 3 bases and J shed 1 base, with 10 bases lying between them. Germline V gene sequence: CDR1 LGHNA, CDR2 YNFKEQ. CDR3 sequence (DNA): TGTGCCAGCAGCCACCAGACGGGTTCTGGAAACACCATATATTTT. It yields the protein CASSHQTGSGNTIYF.

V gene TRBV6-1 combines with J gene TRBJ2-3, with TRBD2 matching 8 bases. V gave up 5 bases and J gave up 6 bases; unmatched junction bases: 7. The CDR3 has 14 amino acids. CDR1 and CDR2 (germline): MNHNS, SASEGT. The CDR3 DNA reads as TGTGCCAGCAGTTTCAGCGGGGGACGGGATACGCAGTATTTT. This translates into CASSFSGGRDTQYF.

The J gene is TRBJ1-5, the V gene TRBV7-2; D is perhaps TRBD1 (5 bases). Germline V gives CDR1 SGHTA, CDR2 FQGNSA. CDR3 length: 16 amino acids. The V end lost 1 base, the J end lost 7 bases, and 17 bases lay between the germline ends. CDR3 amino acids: CASSLVGQGGSQPQHF. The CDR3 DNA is TGTGCCAGCAGCTTAGTGGGGCAGGGAGGTTCCCAGCCCCAGCATTTT.

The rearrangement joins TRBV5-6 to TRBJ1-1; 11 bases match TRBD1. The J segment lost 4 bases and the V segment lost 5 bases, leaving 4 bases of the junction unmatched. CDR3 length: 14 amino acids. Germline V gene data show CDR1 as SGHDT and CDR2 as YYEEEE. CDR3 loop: CASRAGTGGTEAFF. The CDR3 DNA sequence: TGTGCCAGCAGGGCCGGGACAGGGGGCACTGAAGCTTTCTTT.

The CDR3 coding sequence is TGTGCCAGCATTCTTTTCTCGGCAGGGCCGGGTACGCAGTATTTT. Its translation: CASILFSAGPGTQYF. This chain connects TRBV6-1 to TRBJ2-3; possibly TRBD1 for D (5 bases). CDR1 MNHNS and CDR2 SASEGT come from the germline V gene. Deletions cut 7 bases from V and 8 bases from J, with 22 bases between. The CDR3 has 15 residues.

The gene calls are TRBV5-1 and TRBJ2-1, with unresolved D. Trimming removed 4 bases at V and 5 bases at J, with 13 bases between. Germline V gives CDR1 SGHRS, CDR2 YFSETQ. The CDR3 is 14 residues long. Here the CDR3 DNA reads TGCGCCAGCAGCCGACGCCCAGGTAACAATGAGCAGTTCTTC. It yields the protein CASSRRPGNNEQFF.

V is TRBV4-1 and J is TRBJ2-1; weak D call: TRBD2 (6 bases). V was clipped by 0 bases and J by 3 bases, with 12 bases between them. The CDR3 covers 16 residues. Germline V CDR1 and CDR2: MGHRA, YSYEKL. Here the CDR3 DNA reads TGCGCCAGCAGCCAAGATGTGGGAGGCCACTACAATGAGCAGTTCTTC. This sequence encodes CASSQDVGGHYNEQFF.

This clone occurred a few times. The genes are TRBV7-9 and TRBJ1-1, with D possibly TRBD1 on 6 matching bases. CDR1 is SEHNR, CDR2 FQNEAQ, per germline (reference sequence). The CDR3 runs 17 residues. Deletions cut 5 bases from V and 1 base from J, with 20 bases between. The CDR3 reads CASSRRGTRGQNTEAFF. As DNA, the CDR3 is TGTGCCAGCAGCCGACGGGGAACAAGGGGACAGAACACTGAAGCTTTCTTT.